This is a list of T cell receptor beta chains from one sample in a study of T cells in Graves' hyperthyroidism and ophthalmopathy. MiXCR, run by TCRdb on the multiplex PCR reads, gives a single entry per CDR3 protein. This sample has around 300,000 distinct CDR3 sequences, with about an eighth found just once. Sequencing was done on a sample of blood. The origin of the receptors is a woman aged 25 to 39 with Graves' hyperthyroidism that later progressed to Graves' ophthalmopathy. Each CDR3 is given with its conserved first and last residue. Each record gives: J gene, V gene, clone size, D gene, CDR3 DNA, CDR3 protein. A D gene is named only where the DNA matches it firmly. Where a row states a size, it is once, few, many or the class of an expanded clone; other rows omit it.

J gene: TRBJ2-5
V gene: TRBV5-1
clone size: many
D gene: TRBD1
CDR3 DNA: TGCGCCAGCAGCTTGAGTGGGACAGCCCAAGAGACCCAGTACTTC
CDR3 protein: CASSLSGTAQETQYF

J gene: TRBJ2-1
V gene: TRBV5-6
clone size: NA
D gene: TRBD2
CDR3 DNA: TGTGCCAGCAGCCCGCAGACTAGCGGGAGAGGGCCCTACAATGAGCAGTTCTTC
CDR3 protein: CASSPQTSGRGPYNEQFF

J gene: TRBJ1-2
V gene: TRBV12-3/TRBV12-4
clone size: many
D gene: TRBD1
CDR3 DNA: TGTGCCAGCAGTTTCCGGGACAGGGCGGATGGCTACACCTTC
CDR3 protein: CASSFRDRADGYTF

J gene: TRBJ2-3
V gene: TRBV20-1
clone size: many
D gene: TRBD2
CDR3 DNA: TGCAGTGCTAGAAGCCCCGGGACTAGCGGTGCAGATACGCAGTATTTT
CDR3 protein: CSARSPGTSGADTQYF

J gene: TRBJ2-7
V gene: TRBV5-1
clone size: NA
D gene: TRBD2
CDR3 DNA: TGCGCCAGCAGCTCCTCTTTAGCGGGCGAGCAGTACTTC
CDR3 protein: CASSSSLAGEQYF

J gene: TRBJ2-1
V gene: TRBV4-3
clone size: many
D gene: NA
CDR3 DNA: TGCGCCAGCAGCCAAGATCCCGGGAGCAGCAATGAGCAGTTCTTC
CDR3 protein: CASSQDPGSSNEQFF

J gene: TRBJ2-3
V gene: TRBV30
clone size: many
D gene: TRBD1
CDR3 DNA: TGTGCCTGGAGTGATCTACAGGGGTTGGCAGATACGCAGTATTTT
CDR3 protein: CAWSDLQGLADTQYF

J gene: TRBJ1-4
V gene: TRBV7-2
clone size: NA
D gene: NA
CDR3 DNA: TGTGCCAGCAGCTTAGATGGGGGAACTAATGAAAAACTGTTTTTT
CDR3 protein: CASSLDGGTNEKLFF

J gene: TRBJ2-1
V gene: TRBV11-1
clone size: many
D gene: NA
CDR3 DNA: TGTGCCAGCAGCCGGAGACAGGGAGGCTACAATGAGCAGTTCTTC
CDR3 protein: CASSRRQGGYNEQFF

J gene: TRBJ2-3
V gene: TRBV20-1
clone size: NA
D gene: TRBD1
CDR3 DNA: TGCAGTGCTAGAGCTCACTCCAGGACAGGGACAGATACGCAGTATTTT
CDR3 protein: CSARAHSRTGTDTQYF

J gene: TRBJ1-1
V gene: TRBV6-2/TRBV6-3
clone size: many
D gene: TRBD1
CDR3 DNA: TGTGCCAGCAGCACCTGGGGACAGGCGAACACTGAAGCTTTCTTT
CDR3 protein: CASSTWGQANTEAFF

J gene: TRBJ1-3
V gene: TRBV4-3
clone size: NA
D gene: NA
CDR3 DNA: TGCGCCAGCAGCCTTTACACAGGGAACGGAAACACCATATATTTT
CDR3 protein: CASSLYTGNGNTIYF

J gene: TRBJ2-2
V gene: TRBV6-1
clone size: many
D gene: TRBD2
CDR3 DNA: TGTGCCAGCAGGGGGACTAGCGGGAACGAAGACACCGGGGAGCTGTTTTTT
CDR3 protein: CASRGTSGNEDTGELFF

J gene: TRBJ1-6
V gene: TRBV7-9
clone size: many
D gene: NA
CDR3 DNA: TGTGCCAGCAGCTTAGTTGACGATTCACCCCTCCACTTT
CDR3 protein: CASSLVDDSPLHF

J gene: TRBJ2-4
V gene: TRBV6-2/TRBV6-3
clone size: many
D gene: NA
CDR3 DNA: TGTGCCAGCAGTACAGTTATTAAGCCGAACATTCAGTACTTC
CDR3 protein: CASSTVIKPNIQYF

J gene: TRBJ1-1
V gene: TRBV13
clone size: NA
D gene: NA
CDR3 DNA: TGTGCCAGCAGCTCGCGGTATGAAGCTTTCTTT
CDR3 protein: CASSSRYEAFF

J gene: TRBJ1-4
V gene: TRBV10-3
clone size: few
D gene: TRBD1
CDR3 DNA: TGTGCCATCGGACAGGGAGCGGAAAAACTGTTTTTT
CDR3 protein: CAIGQGAEKLFF

J gene: TRBJ2-1
V gene: TRBV9
clone size: many
D gene: NA
CDR3 DNA: TGTGCCAGCAGCAAGGGGGGCGGGAGTCCTAACATCAATGAGCAGTTCTTC
CDR3 protein: CASSKGGGSPNINEQFF

J gene: TRBJ2-3
V gene: TRBV20-1
clone size: many
D gene: TRBD2
CDR3 DNA: TGCAGTGCTAGGGCTGCGGGAGCTGGCACAGATACGCAGTATTTT
CDR3 protein: CSARAAGAGTDTQYF

J gene: TRBJ2-7
V gene: TRBV5-4
clone size: many
D gene: NA
CDR3 DNA: TGTGCCAGCAGCTTGGACCTCCAAGGGGCTTACGAGCAGTACTTC
CDR3 protein: CASSLDLQGAYEQYF

J gene: TRBJ1-5
V gene: TRBV7-2
clone size: many
D gene: NA
CDR3 DNA: TGTGCCAGCAGCCCCCCAGGTAGCAATCAGCCCCAGCATTTT
CDR3 protein: CASSPPGSNQPQHF

J gene: TRBJ1-2
V gene: TRBV28
clone size: many
D gene: TRBD1
CDR3 DNA: TGTGCCAGCAGGGGACAGGGGGCGGGAGGCTACACCTTC
CDR3 protein: CASRGQGAGGYTF

J gene: TRBJ2-1
V gene: TRBV7-2
clone size: many
D gene: TRBD1
CDR3 DNA: TGTGCCAGCAGCCACGGGACAGACCAGCAGTTCTTC
CDR3 protein: CASSHGTDQQFF

J gene: TRBJ2-2
V gene: TRBV15
clone size: many
D gene: NA
CDR3 DNA: TGTGCCACCAGCAGAGCGGGGGTTGGCGGGGAGCTGTTTTTT
CDR3 protein: CATSRAGVGGELFF

J gene: TRBJ1-2
V gene: TRBV2
clone size: many
D gene: NA
CDR3 DNA: TGTGCCAGCACCGGCCAACCAGAATATGGCTACACCTTC
CDR3 protein: CASTGQPEYGYTF

J gene: TRBJ1-5
V gene: TRBV12-3/TRBV12-4
clone size: many
D gene: TRBD1
CDR3 DNA: TGTGCCAGCAGTTTAGAGGTGGACAGGGGGCAGCCCCAGCATTTT
CDR3 protein: CASSLEVDRGQPQHF

J gene: TRBJ2-7
V gene: TRBV4-3
clone size: many
D gene: TRBD1
CDR3 DNA: TGCGCCAGCAGCCAGGGGACAGGGGGCATCAACGAGCAGTACTTC
CDR3 protein: CASSQGTGGINEQYF

J gene: TRBJ2-2
V gene: TRBV3-1
clone size: few
D gene: TRBD2
CDR3 DNA: TGTGCCAGCAGCCAAGATTCAAGATCTGAAAGACTAGCGGGAGAGACCGGGGAGCTGTTTTTT
CDR3 protein: CASSQDSRSERLAGETGELFF

J gene: TRBJ2-5
V gene: TRBV7-9
clone size: many
D gene: NA
CDR3 DNA: TGTGCCAGCAGCTTAGATGTCATTAGGCGAGAGACCCAGTACTTC
CDR3 protein: CASSLDVIRRETQYF

J gene: TRBJ2-4
V gene: TRBV20-1
clone size: many
D gene: TRBD2
CDR3 DNA: TGCAGTGCTAGTACACTAGCGGGAGTAAACATTCAGTACTTC
CDR3 protein: CSASTLAGVNIQYF

J gene: TRBJ2-1
V gene: TRBV7-9
clone size: many
D gene: NA
CDR3 DNA: TGTGCCAGCAGATTTTCTTCCGGGACAAGGAGCTCCTACAATGAGCAGTTCTTC
CDR3 protein: CASRFSSGTRSSYNEQFF

J gene: TRBJ1-5
V gene: TRBV27
clone size: many
D gene: NA
CDR3 DNA: TGTGCCAACCTCCTCAGGGGTAGCAATCAGCCCCAGCATTTT
CDR3 protein: CANLLRGSNQPQHF

J gene: TRBJ1-4
V gene: TRBV5-4
clone size: NA
D gene: NA
CDR3 DNA: TGTGCCAGCAGCTTGGGGGTAGGGCAAGGGGAAAAACTGTTTTTT
CDR3 protein: CASSLGVGQGEKLFF

J gene: TRBJ1-1
V gene: TRBV28
clone size: many
D gene: TRBD1
CDR3 DNA: TGTGCCAGCAGTTTATTGCAGGGGGCTGCTTTCTTT
CDR3 protein: CASSLLQGAAFF

J gene: TRBJ2-3
V gene: TRBV7-9
clone size: many
D gene: TRBD1
CDR3 DNA: TGTGCCAGCAGCCCCGTGACAGGGGGCACAGATACGCAGTATTTT
CDR3 protein: CASSPVTGGTDTQYF

J gene: TRBJ2-1
V gene: TRBV20-1
clone size: many
D gene: NA
CDR3 DNA: TGCAGTGCTAGAGTACTAGGTTCCAACAATGAGCAGTTCTTC
CDR3 protein: CSARVLGSNNEQFF

J gene: TRBJ2-1
V gene: TRBV5-1
clone size: many
D gene: NA
CDR3 DNA: TGCGCCAGCAGCTGGGACATCTCCTACAATGAGCAGTTCTTC
CDR3 protein: CASSWDISYNEQFF

J gene: TRBJ2-5
V gene: TRBV20-1
clone size: many
D gene: NA
CDR3 DNA: TGCAGTGCTAGAGATGCGAGGGGATGGACCCAGTACTTC
CDR3 protein: CSARDARGWTQYF

J gene: TRBJ2-2
V gene: TRBV6-1
clone size: few
D gene: NA
CDR3 DNA: TGTGCCAGCAGTGTCCACAGGGCCGGGGAGCTGTTTTTT
CDR3 protein: CASSVHRAGELFF

J gene: TRBJ2-7
V gene: TRBV27
clone size: many
D gene: NA
CDR3 DNA: TGTGCCAGCAGTTTGGAGGGTGGGAGGTACGAGCAGTACTTC
CDR3 protein: CASSLEGGRYEQYF

J gene: TRBJ2-7
V gene: TRBV30
clone size: many
D gene: TRBD2
CDR3 DNA: TGTGCCTGGAGAACTAGCGGGAGGACGTACGAGCAGTACTTC
CDR3 protein: CAWRTSGRTYEQYF

J gene: TRBJ1-2
V gene: TRBV13
clone size: many
D gene: TRBD1
CDR3 DNA: TGTGCCAGCAGCATAGGACAGGGGAACTATGGCTACACCTTC
CDR3 protein: CASSIGQGNYGYTF

J gene: TRBJ2-7
V gene: TRBV29-1
clone size: NA
D gene: NA
CDR3 DNA: TGCAGCGTTGAAGATCCGGGGACCTACGAGCAGTACTTC
CDR3 protein: CSVEDPGTYEQYF

J gene: TRBJ2-2
V gene: TRBV5-6
clone size: NA
D gene: TRBD2
CDR3 DNA: TGTGCCAGCAGCTTGGGGACTAGCGGGAGTAGCAGGGGGGAGCTGTTTTTT
CDR3 protein: CASSLGTSGSSRGELFF

J gene: TRBJ1-4
V gene: TRBV29-1
clone size: many
D gene: NA
CDR3 DNA: TGCAGCGTTGAATTGGGGAGCAGGGCGGATGAAAAACTGTTTTTT
CDR3 protein: CSVELGSRADEKLFF

J gene: TRBJ1-2
V gene: TRBV12-3/TRBV12-4
clone size: many
D gene: NA
CDR3 DNA: TGTGCCAGCAGTAGCCTTGAGGGGGGCTACACCTTC
CDR3 protein: CASSSLEGGYTF

J gene: TRBJ1-2
V gene: TRBV2
clone size: many
D gene: NA
CDR3 DNA: TGTGCCAGCAGTGAAGCGACGGGGTATGGCTACACCTTC
CDR3 protein: CASSEATGYGYTF

J gene: TRBJ2-7
V gene: TRBV18
clone size: many
D gene: TRBD1
CDR3 DNA: TGTGCCAGCTCACCCGGACCGGGACAGGGACTCTCCTACGAGCAGTACTTC
CDR3 protein: CASSPGPGQGLSYEQYF

J gene: TRBJ2-7
V gene: TRBV13
clone size: many
D gene: NA
CDR3 DNA: TGTGCCAGCAGCTCCCTGGCAGCCAGGATCTCCTACGAGCAGTACTTC
CDR3 protein: CASSSLAARISYEQYF

J gene: TRBJ1-1
V gene: TRBV12-3/TRBV12-4
clone size: many
D gene: TRBD1
CDR3 DNA: TGTGCCAGCACGACAGGGGTCACTGAAGCTTTCTTT
CDR3 protein: CASTTGVTEAFF

J gene: TRBJ1-1
V gene: TRBV7-6
clone size: few
D gene: TRBD1
CDR3 DNA: TGTGCCAGCAGCTTAGGGCCGGGACAGGGCGTGTGGGAAGCTTTCTTT
CDR3 protein: CASSLGPGQGVWEAFF

J gene: TRBJ2-1
V gene: TRBV4-2
clone size: few
D gene: NA
CDR3 DNA: TGTGCCAGCAGCCGGCTTACAGAAAGCTCCTACAATGAGCAGTTCTTC
CDR3 protein: CASSRLTESSYNEQFF

J gene: TRBJ1-1
V gene: TRBV30
clone size: many
D gene: NA
CDR3 DNA: TGTGCCTGGAGTGTACCAGGGATCGGCACTGAAGCTTTCTTT
CDR3 protein: CAWSVPGIGTEAFF

J gene: TRBJ2-5
V gene: TRBV20-1
clone size: NA
D gene: TRBD2
CDR3 DNA: TGCAGTGCTAGAGGGTGGGGGGGGATGCAGACCCAGTACTTC
CDR3 protein: CSARGWGGMQTQYF

J gene: TRBJ1-1
V gene: TRBV27
clone size: few
D gene: TRBD1
CDR3 DNA: TGTGCCAGCAGTTTAGGGACAGGATGGGCGAAAGCTTTCTTT
CDR3 protein: CASSLGTGWAKAFF

J gene: TRBJ2-1
V gene: TRBV4-2
clone size: few
D gene: NA
CDR3 DNA: TGTGCCAGCAGCCAAGATAGGACCCAGCCGTCCTACAATGAGCAGTTCTTC
CDR3 protein: CASSQDRTQPSYNEQFF

J gene: TRBJ2-1
V gene: TRBV2
clone size: NA
D gene: NA
CDR3 DNA: TGTGCCAGCAGGGACCCTAGCGAAAGCTCCCACAATGAGCAGTTCTTC
CDR3 protein: CASRDPSESSHNEQFF